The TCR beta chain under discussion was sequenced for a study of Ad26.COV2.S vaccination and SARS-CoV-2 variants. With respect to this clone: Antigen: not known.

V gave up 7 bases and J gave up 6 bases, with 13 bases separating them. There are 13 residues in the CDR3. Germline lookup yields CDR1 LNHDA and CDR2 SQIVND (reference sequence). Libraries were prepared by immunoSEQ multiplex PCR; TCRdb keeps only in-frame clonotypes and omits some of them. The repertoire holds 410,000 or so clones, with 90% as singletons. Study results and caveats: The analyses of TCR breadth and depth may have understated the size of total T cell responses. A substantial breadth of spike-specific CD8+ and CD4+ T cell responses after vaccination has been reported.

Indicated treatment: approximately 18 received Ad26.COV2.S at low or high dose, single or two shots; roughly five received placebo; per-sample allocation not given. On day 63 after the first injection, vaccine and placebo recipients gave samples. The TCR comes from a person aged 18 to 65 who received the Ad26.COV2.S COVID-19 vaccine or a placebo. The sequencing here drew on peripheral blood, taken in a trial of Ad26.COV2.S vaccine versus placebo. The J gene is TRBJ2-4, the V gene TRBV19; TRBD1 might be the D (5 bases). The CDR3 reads CASTTRDLNIQYF. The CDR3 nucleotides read TGTGCCAGTACCACCAGGGATCTAAACATTCAGTACTTC.